This T cell receptor (beta chain) was documented in a study of PD-1 blockade in classical Hodgkin lymphoma. This clone is a singleton in its sample. Noted time point: cycle 4 day 1 (C4D1), after about 6 weeks of nivolumab. Relapse was seen in all patients after autologous stem cell transplantation, and brentuximab vedotin exposure was variable. The table came from immunoSEQ multiplex PCR; TCRdb's copy has only in-frame clones and leaves some out. This table has over 60,000 clones, 85% to 95% appearing once. V was shortened by 0 bases and J by 7 bases, with 10 bases between the two germline ends. Looked up from germline, CDR1 is SGHAT and CDR2 is FQNNGV. The CDR3 has 14 residues.

The J gene is TRBJ2-1, the V gene TRBV11-2, with D perhaps TRBD2 (5 bases). Sequenced material: peripheral blood mononuclear cells (PBMCs), taken before the fourth cycle of nivolumab. This TCR was sampled from a human donor with classical Hodgkin lymphoma. In nucleotides, the CDR3 is TGTGCCAGCAGCTTAGAACCCGGGGTTAATGAGCAGTTCTTC. It specifies CASSLEPGVNEQFF.